Below, 16 T cell receptor beta chains from the same sample are listed, as sequenced in a study of human T cells and chemical hapten exposure (dated by TCRdb to about 2021). The time point label of this sample denotes: patch test 1, 2 weeks after DPC sensitization. Read against the paper, the sample's treatment or condition label means: therapeutic diphenylcyclopropenone sensitization with weekly scalp DPC. Libraries were prepared through RACE. These reads were obtained on a NextSeq 500. The public reads were reanalyzed by TCRdb: fastp trimming at Q25, MiXCR alignment, in-frame beta chains only. Merged by CDR3 protein, the rows form single entries marked with the most common genes and DNA. The sample table contains tens of thousands of distinct CDR3 sequences; only one count was recorded for 8% to 11% of them. Around 2.3% of the sample comes from the top ten. This material consisted of whole blood, taken in connection with sensitization to the hapten diphenylcyclopropenone (DPC). All receptors derive from a man in his forties with alopecia areata. Some clones in this sample may be carry-over from other donors' samples.

This clonotype was observed many times. This chain links TRBV28 with TRBJ1-3; D gene unclear. The CDR3 has 15 residues. Germline V gene lookup returns CDR1 MDHEN and CDR2 SYDVKM. Trimming shortened V by 10 bases and J by 3 bases, and 19 bases separated the two germline ends. The CDR3 spells CATNDEYGVGNTIYF. CDR3 coding DNA: TGTGCCACCAACGATGAATATGGGGTTGGAAACACCATATATTTT.

The V gene is TRBV4-1, the J gene TRBJ1-4; tentative D call: TRBD1 (5 bases). The V gene's germline CDR1 is MGHRA and CDR2 YSYEKL. The CDR3 loop spans 14 amino acids. V was shortened by 4 bases and J by 4 bases, with 10 bases between the two germline ends. The CDR3, as DNA: TGCGCCAGCAGCCTACGGACATTTAATGAAAAACTGTTTTTT. Protein: CASSLRTFNEKLFF.

This clonotype was observed a few times. V and J are TRBV28 and TRBJ2-3; a possible D gene is TRBD1 (6 bases). V gave up 6 bases and J gave up 0 bases, with 7 bases separating them. CDR3 size: 13 residues. CDR1 is MDHEN and CDR2 is SYDVKM in the germline V gene. The CDR3 DNA is TGTGCCAGCAGACAGGGAAGCACAGATACGCAGTATTTT. Translating gives CASRQGSTDTQYF. Combining the CDR3 with reference TRBV28 and TRBJ2-3 gives the whole variable domain DVKVTQSSRYLVKRTGEKVFLECVQDMDHENMFWYRQDPGLGLRLIYFSYDVKMKEKGDIPEGYSVSREKKERFSLILESASTNQTSMYLCASRQGSTDTQYFGPGTRLTVL.

This chain links TRBV19 with TRBJ1-2; tentatively, D is TRBD1 (6 bases). V lost 2 bases and J 0 bases, leaving 10 bases between the germline ends. This CDR3 comprises 15 residues. The germline CDR1 and CDR2 sequences are LNHDA and SQIVND (reference sequence). The CDR3 bases are TGTGCCAGTAGTATAAGGACAGCAGCTAACTATGGCTACACCTTC. Amino acid sequence: CASSIRTAANYGYTF.

This clonotype was seen many times. The genes are TRBV5-5 and TRBJ2-7, with D perhaps TRBD1 (6 bases). Trimming left V 0 bases short and J 7 bases short, with 14 bases between. Germline V gives CDR1 SGHKS, CDR2 YYEKEE (reference sequence). The CDR3 consists of 14 residues. This CDR3 is CASSLGGQLREQYV. The CDR3 DNA reads TGTGCCAGCAGCTTGGGGGGACAACTGAGGGAGCAGTACGTC.

This clonotype was seen more than once but under ten times. The chain recombines TRBV20-1 with TRBJ2-7, with TRBD2 identical over 7 bases. With 4 bases clipped from V and 3 bases from J, the junction kept 6 bases outside the gene matches. Germline CDR1 and CDR2: DFQATT and SNEGSKA (reference sequence). The CDR3 is 13 amino acids. The CDR3 is CSANREANYEQYF. Written as DNA, the CDR3 is TGCAGTGCTAACCGGGAGGCAAACTACGAGCAGTACTTC.

The genes are TRBV27 and TRBJ1-1; TRBD1 might be the D (5 bases). The V end lost 6 bases, the J end lost 5 bases, and 13 bases lay between the germline ends. Germline V gene sequence: CDR1 MNHEY, CDR2 SMNVEV (reference sequence). CDR3 length: 13 amino acids. CDR3 loop: CASRRSRETEAFF. The CDR3 DNA follows: TGTGCCAGCAGACGATCCAGGGAAACTGAAGCTTTCTTT.

This clonotype was seen ten or more times. The chain uses TRBV6-2 or TRBV6-3 and TRBJ1-5; D is perhaps TRBD1 (6 bases). The CDR3 runs to 16 residues. The ends were cut back, 2 bases at V and 1 base at J, with 12 bases in the middle. Per the germline V gene, CDR1 is MNHEY and CDR2 is SVGEGT. In DNA form, the CDR3 reads TGTGCCAGCAGTTACATGGGGGCCATGAGCAATCAGCCCCAGCATTTT. Translating gives CASSYMGAMSNQPQHF.

This clonotype has more than one count but fewer than ten. This sequence joins TRBV18 and TRBJ2-3; tentative D call: TRBD2 (5 bases). The V gene lost 1 base and the J gene lost 0 bases, with 5 bases spanning the gap. The CDR3 loop spans 14 amino acids. Germline CDR1 KGHSH, CDR2 LQKENI. The CDR3 nucleotides read TGTGCCAGCTCACCACAGCGGAGCACAGATACGCAGTATTTT. Translating it yields CASSPQRSTDTQYF. The complete variable domain, with remaining parts taken from reference TRBV18 and TRBJ2-3, reads NAGVMQNPRHLVRRRGQEARLRCSPMKGHSHVYWYRQLPEEGLKFMVYLQKENIIDESGMPKERFSAEFPKEGPSILRIQQVVRGDSAAYFCASSPQRSTDTQYFGPGTRLTVL.

This clonotype has more than one count but fewer than ten. The chain joins TRBV27 to TRBJ1-1; TRBD1 aligns across 9 bases. The CDR3 has 15 residues. Germline V gene lookup returns CDR1 MNHEY and CDR2 SMNVEV (reference sequence). With V trimmed by 3 bases and J by 4 bases, 6 bases remained unmatched. CDR3 protein: CASSFTLTGGTEAFF. DNA for the CDR3: TGTGCCAGCAGTTTTACCCTGACAGGGGGCACTGAAGCTTTCTTT.

This clonotype was counted ten times or more. This sequence joins TRBV12-3 or TRBV12-4 and TRBJ2-5; TRBD2 agrees at 13 bases. V lost 6 bases, J lost 4 bases, and 11 bases stayed unmatched. The CDR3 runs 17 residues. In DNA, the CDR3 is TGTGCCAGCAGCGAAGATAGACTAGCGGGAGGTTTAGAGACCCAGTACTTC. It codes for CASSEDRLAGGLETQYF.

The genes are TRBV28 and TRBJ1-6, with 10 bases matching TRBD1. The germline CDR1 and CDR2 sequences are MDHEN and SYDVKM. V shed 5 bases and J 9 bases; nucleotides not matched to a gene: 7. CDR3 size: 15 residues. CDR3 residues: CASSPQGQGSSPLHF. The CDR3 DNA reads TGTGCCAGCAGTCCGCAGGGACAGGGGAGTTCACCCCTCCACTTT.

This sequence joins TRBV27 and TRBJ1-6; no clear D gene. Trimming pared 2 bases from V and 10 bases from J, leaving 9 bases between. Germline loops: CDR1 MNHEY, CDR2 SMNVEV (reference sequence). This CDR3 has 13 amino acids. This CDR3 reads CASSLREQSPLHF. CDR3 nucleotides: TGTGCCAGCAGTTTAAGGGAACAGTCACCCCTCCACTTT.

This clonotype was recorded at least ten times. The chain recombines TRBV11-1 with TRBJ2-6, with D possibly matching TRBD1 (5 bases). V was cut by 4 bases and J by 5 bases, with 21 bases left in between. Germline loops: CDR1 SGHAT, CDR2 FQDESV (reference sequence). This CDR3 is built from 18 residues. CDR3 residues: CASSSLVQGTTRANVLTF. The CDR3 DNA reads as TGTGCCAGCAGCTCATTGGTGCAGGGAACTACTAGGGCCAACGTCCTGACTTTC.

The chain recombines TRBV5-1 with TRBJ2-6; D might be TRBD1 (6 bases). This CDR3 region has 15 residues. V dropped 0 bases and J dropped 3 bases, with 7 bases sitting between them. Germline CDR1 SGHRS, CDR2 YFSETQ. CDR3 bases: TGCGCCAGCAGCTTGGCAGGGGATGGGGCCAACGTCCTGACTTTC. This sequence encodes CASSLAGDGANVLTF.

V gene TRBV6-6 combines with J gene TRBJ2-3, with 7 bases aligning to TRBD2. CDR1 and CDR2 from the germline V gene are MNHNY and SVGAGI (reference sequence). The CDR3 runs 20 residues. J gave up 4 bases and V 5 bases, and 24 bases lay outside the gene matches. The CDR3: CASSPRRKTSPKREPDTQYF. The CDR3, as DNA: TGTGCCAGCAGTCCGCGACGAAAGACTAGCCCGAAAAGAGAGCCAGATACGCAGTATTTT.